The rows below give T cell receptor beta chains drawn from one sample of a study of shared clonotypes between healthy human individuals. The repertoire was sequenced with immunoSEQ multiplex PCR; TCRdb's copy has only in-frame clones and lacks some. This sample has approximately 2.5 million clones, with roughly 93% found just once. Sequencing was carried out using naive CD4+ T cells from PBMCs. The receptors originated from a young man in good health. Some clones in this sample may be carry-over from other donors' samples. Both conserved end residues are trimmed from each CDR3. Fields, in order: V gene, J gene, clone size, CDR3 protein. Expanded clones get a size class; other rows say once, few or many, or leave the size out.

v_gene: TRBV6-6; j_gene: TRBJ2-2; abundance: -; CDR3aa: ATGRSAGGYTGELF
v_gene: TRBV30; j_gene: TRBJ1-4; abundance: -; CDR3aa: AWSVLDRVAEKLF
v_gene: TRBV29-1; j_gene: TRBJ2-2; abundance: -; CDR3aa: SVVRGVNTGELF
v_gene: TRBV28; j_gene: TRBJ1-2; abundance: -; CDR3aa: ASSPTVRYGYT
v_gene: TRBV7-2; j_gene: TRBJ1-3; abundance: -; CDR3aa: ASSFPGNTIY
v_gene: TRBV11-2; j_gene: TRBJ2-1; abundance: once; CDR3aa: ASSLAGNNEQF
v_gene: TRBV7-3; j_gene: TRBJ2-5; abundance: -; CDR3aa: ASSQTGPTETQY
v_gene: TRBV27; j_gene: TRBJ2-5; abundance: -; CDR3aa: ASRGDMVETQY
v_gene: TRBV19; j_gene: TRBJ1-5; abundance: once; CDR3aa: ASRMTGRGQPQH
v_gene: TRBV11-1; j_gene: TRBJ2-1; abundance: -; CDR3aa: ASSRLAGAASEQF
v_gene: TRBV28; j_gene: TRBJ1-2; abundance: -; CDR3aa: ASSYRRSRVLNYGYT
v_gene: TRBV11-2; j_gene: TRBJ1-1; abundance: -; CDR3aa: ASSLLKVTEAF
v_gene: TRBV6-5; j_gene: TRBJ1-2; abundance: -; CDR3aa: ASSYGYGYT
v_gene: TRBV19; j_gene: TRBJ1-2; abundance: -; CDR3aa: ASNDGGRYLNYGYT
v_gene: TRBV28; j_gene: TRBJ2-7; abundance: once; CDR3aa: ASIRGNNYEQY
v_gene: TRBV28; j_gene: TRBJ2-7; abundance: few; CDR3aa: ASSPRDRVHEQY
v_gene: TRBV9; j_gene: TRBJ1-2; abundance: -; CDR3aa: ASSPPSAGAAASNYGYT
v_gene: TRBV19; j_gene: TRBJ1-1; abundance: -; CDR3aa: ASSMTGSPSTEAF
v_gene: TRBV28; j_gene: TRBJ2-7; abundance: -; CDR3aa: ASSPPKTNEQY
v_gene: TRBV6-5; j_gene: TRBJ1-1; abundance: -; CDR3aa: ASSYGDQNTEAF
v_gene: TRBV6-6; j_gene: TRBJ1-1; abundance: -; CDR3aa: ASRRDTEAF
v_gene: TRBV27; j_gene: TRBJ1-6; abundance: -; CDR3aa: ASSFRDSGTIYSPLH